This record covers a single T cell receptor (beta chain). Antigen: not known. The source of the sample is a study of molecular identifiers for immune sequencing clone quantification. The overall study: Across replicate runs, RNA obtained from about 20,000 or 100,000 naive CD8 cells was divided into five, with four undergoing sequencing. General observations from the study: Single-cell amounts of spiked Jurkat TCR RNA were reportedly detectable among about 960,000 naive cells.

Germline CDR1 DFQATT, CDR2 SNEGSKA (reference sequence). The CDR3 contains 13 residues. The ends were cut back, 3 bases at V and 4 bases at J, with 12 bases in the middle. TCRdb analysed the PCR reads with MiXCR anew, one entry per CDR3 protein. The sample yields hundreds of thousands of distinct CDR3 sequences, nearly 20% seen once. Sequenced: naive CD8+ T cells from blood, with Jurkat cell RNA spiked in. Subset noted: FACS-sorted CD8+CD4-CCR7+CD45RA+ naive T cells. The sequence was obtained from a human donor in good health. Some libraries in this study had Jurkat cell RNA spiked in. The chain joins TRBV20-1 to TRBJ1-2, with D perhaps TRBD1 (6 bases). The CDR3 DNA reads TGCAGTGCTAGGGGGGGGGCCTCCTATGGCTACACCTTC. Translating it yields CSARGGASYGYTF.